Each of the 4 T cell receptor beta chains below was sequenced from the same sample in a study of vaccination and CD4 T cells after COVID-19. Their antigens are not known. The Oncomine TCR Beta short-read assay sequenced DNA from cultured CD4+ T cells. TCRdb re-analysed the PCR reads in MiXCR, keeping a single row per CDR3 protein. Among about 1,600 distinct CDR3 sequences listed, over 65% were seen once. The treatment denotes: approximately nine-day PBMC culture with coronavirus spike peptide pools or control peptides (ViraFEST assay). Sequencing used CD4+ T cells from blood, cultured in vitro, obtained after SARS-CoV-2 vaccination. These receptors came from a human donor who had recovered from COVID-19.

The chain carries TRBV30 and TRBJ2-3; D might be TRBD2 (5 bases). CDR3 size: 12 residues. The germline gives CDR1 GTSNPN, CDR2 SVGIG (reference sequence). V lost 0 bases, J lost 5 bases, and 6 bases lay in between. The CDR3 reads CAWSVAGDTQYF. CDR3 in DNA: TGTGCCTGGAGTGTCGCGGGAGATACGCAGTATTTT.

The V call is TRBV28, the J call TRBJ1-1; D remains ambiguous. Between the trimmed V and J ends, which lost 3 bases and 4 bases, there was a span of 12 bases. The CDR3 spans 14 residues. Germline CDR1 and CDR2: MDHEN and SYDVKM. The CDR3 DNA reads TGTGCCAGCAGTTTGGGGTTTACGATCACTGAAGCTTTCTTT. Residues: CASSLGFTITEAFF.

This sequence joins TRBV20-1 and TRBJ2-1; 9 nucleotides align to TRBD2. CDR1 and CDR2 (germline): DFQATT, SNEGSKA (reference sequence). The CDR3 extends over 13 amino acids. V was clipped by 6 bases and J by 4 bases; unmatched bases: 4. CDR3 coding DNA: TGCAGTGCCCAGACTAGCGGATACAATGAGCAGTTCTTC. Protein sequence: CSAQTSGYNEQFF.

The chain combines TRBV7-2 with TRBJ1-2, with TRBD1 identical over 9 bases. V lost 1 base and J lost 8; bases outside the gene matches: 5. From germline, CDR1 is SGHTA and CDR2 FQGNSA. The CDR3 has 14 residues. The CDR3 DNA sequence: TGTGCCAGCAGCTTAGAGTACAGGGGGCTGGGCTACACCTTC. It encodes CASSLEYRGLGYTF.